This T cell receptor beta chain derives from a study of siplizumab effects on memory and regulatory T cells. On this clone: As yet, its antigen is unknown.

The protocol was immunoSEQ multiplex PCR, while the TCRdb copy is restricted to in-frame clones and leaves out a portion. The sample yields 45,000 to 60,000 clones, roughly 84% seen once. Findings and limits, study-wide: Proliferating Tregs in siplizumab cultures were never verified as suppressive.

V lost 1 base to trimming and J lost 4 bases, with 8 bases between them. CDR1 and CDR2 (germline): SEHNR, FQNEAQ (reference sequence). CDR3 size: 14 residues. Sequenced input: naive CD8+ T cells sorted from blood. The chain joins TRBV7-9 to TRBJ2-1; no clear D gene. This sequence was found in a human donor in good health. CDR3 residues: CASSLVSPYNEQFF. The CDR3 region has the DNA TGTGCCAGCAGCTTAGTTTCACCTTACAATGAGCAGTTCTTC.